Shown below are 26 T cell receptor beta chains from a single sample sequenced in a study of blood T cell repertoires in COVID-19. Libraries were prepared by immunoSEQ multiplex PCR; TCRdb keeps only in-frame clonotypes and omits some of them. This sample yields roughly 230,000 clones, of which 80% to 90% are seen a single time; about 6.2% belongs to the top ten. The source material was PBMCs or T cells enriched from blood (not recorded which). The receptors were sampled from a woman in her forties or fifties who had been exposed to COVID-19.

The genes are TRBV30 and TRBJ2-7; TRBD1 might be the D (5 bases). The germline CDR1 and CDR2 sequences are GTSNPN and SVGIG (reference sequence). V shed 3 bases and J shed 6 bases, with 15 bases lying between them. The CDR3 sequence is 13 residues long. The CDR3 region has the DNA TGTGCCTGGAGGAGTGGGGCCTTGGGCGAGCAGTACTTC. This codes for CAWRSGALGEQYF.

In this sample, this clone turned up a few times. This rearrangement joins TRBV5-4 to TRBJ1-2, with TRBD1 matching over 7 bases. V was pared by 4 bases and J by 4 bases, with 4 bases of the junction left unmatched. The CDR3 is 13 amino acids. Germline CDR1 and CDR2: SGHNT and YYREEE (reference sequence). The CDR3 nucleotides are TGTGCCAGCAGCGCCGGGACAGCCTATGGCTACACCTTC. This translates into CASSAGTAYGYTF.

This clone was observed a handful of times. This chain connects TRBV5-5 to TRBJ2-7, with D maybe TRBD2 (6 bases). This CDR3 has 15 amino acids. V shed 3 bases and J shed 2 bases, with 15 bases lying between them. In germline, CDR1 is SGHKS, CDR2 YYEKEE (reference sequence). The CDR3 loop reads CASSSEGTSPYEQYF. Written as DNA, the CDR3 is TGTGCCAGCAGCTCGGAGGGGACTTCCCCCTACGAGCAGTACTTC.

V gene TRBV20-1 combines with J gene TRBJ1-2; possible D gene TRBD1, 6 bases. The CDR3 length is 10 residues. Trimming removed 6 bases at V and 9 bases at J, with 11 bases between. Germline V lookup: CDR1 DFQATT, CDR2 SNEGSKA (reference sequence). The CDR3: CSALQGRYTF. The CDR3 DNA reads as TGCAGTGCCCTACAGGGTCGCTACACCTTC.

V gene TRBV5-4 combines with J gene TRBJ2-2, with 7 bases identical to TRBD1. The CDR3 is 16 residues long. Trimming took 4 bases from V and 5 from J; bases not matched to a gene: 11. Germline-derived CDR1 and CDR2 are SGHNT and YYREEE (reference sequence). The CDR3 sequence: CASSRGRGRWTGELFF. The CDR3, as DNA: TGTGCCAGCAGCCGGGGTAGGGGGCGTTGGACCGGGGAGCTGTTTTTT.

J is TRBJ1-1 and V is TRBV6-5, with TRBD1 matching over 10 bases. The CDR3 sequence is 11 residues long. From germline, CDR1 is MNHEY and CDR2 SVGAGI. V lost 8 bases to trimming and J lost 10 bases; unmatched junction nucleotides: 4. This chain's CDR3 is CASGTGVSAFF. The CDR3 bases are TGTGCCAGCGGGACAGGGGTTTCAGCTTTCTTT.

The chain employs TRBV6-5 and TRBJ1-1; 9 nucleotides agree with TRBD1. V dropped 4 bases and J dropped 0; count of bases not matched to a gene: 6. The CDR3 is 16 amino acids. The germline gives CDR1 MNHEY, CDR2 SVGAGI. CDR3 loop: CASSSTGGRMNTEAFF. In nucleotides, the CDR3 is TGTGCCAGCAGTTCTACAGGGGGCCGTATGAACACTGAAGCTTTCTTT.

The J gene is TRBJ2-2, the V gene TRBV12-3 or TRBV12-4; 7 nucleotides align to TRBD2. This CDR3 has 11 residues. Trimming cost V 6 bases and J 11 bases; bases outside gene matches: 3. Here the CDR3 DNA reads TGTGCCAGCAGGCAGCGGGGTGAGCTGTTTTTT. Encoded protein: CASRQRGELFF.

This clone has just one count. The CDR3 nucleotides are TGTGCCTGGACCCCGGCGCAGGGATACATCTACGAGCAGTACTTC. It is translated as CAWTPAQGYIYEQYF. The gene calls are TRBV30 and TRBJ2-7; perhaps TRBD1 as D (5 bases). The CDR3 has 15 residues. Trimming cost V 4 bases and J 3 bases, with 19 bases left between them. From germline, CDR1 is GTSNPN and CDR2 SVGIG (reference sequence).

The V gene is TRBV6-2 or TRBV6-3, the J gene TRBJ1-2; 11 nucleotides line up with TRBD1. The germline V gene has CDR1 MNHEY and CDR2 SVGEGT. Unmatched junction bases numbered 6, after V lost 2 bases and J lost 1 base. This CDR3 region has 17 residues. The CDR3 region is CASSYGQGAQFNYGYTF. The CDR3 DNA reads as TGTGCCAGCAGTTACGGACAGGGGGCCCAGTTTAACTATGGCTACACCTTC.

This chain links TRBV7-3 with TRBJ2-7; D might be TRBD1 (6 bases). V was pared by 7 bases and J by 3 bases, with 19 bases between. Per germline, CDR1 SGHTA and CDR2 FQGTGA. The CDR3 is 15 residues long. CDR3 in amino acids: CASNTNLGTYYEQYF. CDR3 DNA: TGTGCCAGCAATACTAATCTGGGGACATACTACGAGCAGTACTTC.

The V call is TRBV6-2 or TRBV6-3, the J call TRBJ2-2; D might be TRBD2 (5 bases). The germline CDR1 and CDR2 sequences are MNHEY and SVGEGT. The length of the CDR3 is 16 residues. V lost 2 bases and J lost 4, with 14 bases in between. The chain's CDR3 is CASSYPSIRGTGELFF. The CDR3 DNA sequence: TGTGCCAGCAGTTACCCCTCTATCCGGGGCACCGGGGAGCTGTTTTTT.

V gene TRBV21-1 combines with J gene TRBJ2-5; no DNA check was done on the table's D call, TRBD2. TRBV21-1 is a pseudogene locus. CDR3 size: 17 residues. As DNA, the CDR3 is TGTGCCAGCAGCAAACCTCCACTAGCGGGGGTCCAAGAGACCCAGTACTTC. It codes for CASSKPPLAGVQETQYF.

V and J are TRBV3-1 (or the pseudogene TRBV3-2) and TRBJ1-1; D is uncertain. The CDR3 extends over 13 amino acids. Germline V CDR1 and CDR2: LGHDT, YNNKEL (reference sequence). V gave up 3 bases and J gave up 4 bases, with 9 bases separating them. CDR3 in amino acids: CASSHDLGTEAFF. The CDR3 region has the DNA TGTGCCAGCAGCCATGACCTAGGCACTGAAGCTTTCTTT.

The chain links TRBV30 to TRBJ2-5; D is unresolved. CDR1 is GTSNPN, CDR2 SVGIG, per germline (reference sequence). V was pared by 4 bases and J by 9 bases, with 15 bases between. The CDR3 consists of 12 residues. The CDR3 is CAWKEGVGPQYF. CDR3 in DNA: TGTGCCTGGAAAGAAGGCGTTGGGCCCCAGTACTTC.

This clone was counted once. V gene TRBV5-6 combines with J gene TRBJ1-2, with TRBD1 identical over 7 bases. CDR3 length: 14 residues. With 4 bases clipped from V and 8 bases from J, the junction kept 11 bases outside the gene matches. Germline lookup yields CDR1 SGHDT and CDR2 YYEEEE. The CDR3 DNA is TGTGCCAGCAGCCCGACCGGGACAGAAGGAGGCTACACCTTC. This gives the protein CASSPTGTEGGYTF.

The rearrangement joins TRBV5-4 to TRBJ1-2; 7 bases are a match to TRBD1. The junction had 8 bases not matched to a gene; V was cut back by 4 bases and J by 8 bases. The germline gives CDR1 SGHNT, CDR2 YYREEE (reference sequence). The CDR3 is made up of 13 amino acids. The CDR3 is CASSPGQVEGYTF. CDR3 sequence (DNA): TGTGCCAGCAGCCCCGGACAGGTCGAAGGCTACACCTTC.

This clone has more than one count but fewer than ten. This chain joins TRBV2 and TRBJ1-4; D is undetermined. V lost 2 bases, J lost 0 bases, and 7 bases lay in between. The length of the CDR3 is 15 residues. Germline V gene data show CDR1 as SNHLY and CDR2 as FYNNEI. The CDR3 bases are TGTGCCAGCAGTGAAAATTCGGCAACTAATGAAAAACTGTTTTTT. As protein: CASSENSATNEKLFF.

V and J are TRBV5-4 and TRBJ2-5; the match to TRBD1 covers 7 bases. The CDR3 runs to 13 residues. Germline CDR1 is SGHNT and CDR2 is YYREEE (reference sequence). The V gene end was trimmed by 3 bases and the J gene end by 5 bases; junction bases not matched to a gene: 4. The CDR3 reads CASSYTGVETQYF. As DNA, the CDR3 is TGTGCCAGCAGCTACACAGGGGTGGAGACCCAGTACTTC.

This clone appeared a few times. The chain is built from TRBV21-1 and TRBJ1-3; the table's D call of TRBD1 was not tested on the DNA. TRBV21-1 is classified as a pseudogene. CDR3 length: 20 amino acids. The CDR3, as DNA: TGTGCCAGCAGCAAAGTAGCGACAGGGGGTCCCAACCCCTCTGGAAACACCATATATTTT. Translated, it gives CASSKVATGGPNPSGNTIYF.

This clone was counted a single time. The rearrangement uses TRBV19 and TRBJ1-1; D is undetermined. Germline loops: CDR1 LNHDA, CDR2 SQIVND (reference sequence). The ends were cut back, 8 bases at V and 6 bases at J, with 10 bases in the middle. This CDR3 is built from 11 residues. CDR3 in DNA: TGTGCCAGTTCAGGTGGCGCTGAAGCTTTCTTT. Translated: CASSGGAEAFF.

This clone occurred a few times. The chain links TRBV15 to TRBJ1-1; maybe TRBD1 (5 bases). The germline V gene has CDR1 LNHNV and CDR2 YYDKDF (reference sequence). Trimming cost V 5 bases and J 5 bases, with 15 bases left between them. CDR3 length: 14 residues. This CDR3 reads CATSSRAGGTEAFF. The CDR3 DNA reads as TGTGCCACCAGCTCCAGGGCCGGAGGGACTGAAGCTTTCTTT.

This clone was picked up a small number of times. This rearrangement joins TRBV7-2 to TRBJ1-1; 12 positions match TRBD1. Trimming removed 1 base from V and 5 bases from J; junction bases left unmatched: 8. CDR3 length: 17 residues. Looked up from germline, CDR1 is SGHTA and CDR2 is FQGNSA. The DNA for the CDR3 is TGTGCCAGCAGCTTAGGTGGGACAGGGGGCTTATGGACTGAAGCTTTCTTT. Residues: CASSLGGTGGLWTEAFF.

The chain couples TRBV27 to TRBJ2-7; 12 nucleotides line up with TRBD1. This CDR3 region has 15 residues. Germline V gene data show CDR1 as MNHEY and CDR2 as SMNVEV (reference sequence). V gave up 5 bases and J gave up 2 bases; unmatched junction bases: 4. The CDR3 is CASSGTGGLTYEQYF. The CDR3 DNA reads TGTGCCAGCAGTGGGACAGGGGGCCTTACCTACGAGCAGTACTTC.

V is TRBV25-1 and J is TRBJ2-5; D might be TRBD2 (6 bases). V was cut by 5 bases and J by 4 bases, with 17 bases left in between. Germline CDR1 is MGHDK and CDR2 is SYGVNS. The CDR3 contains 15 residues. CDR3 nucleotides: TGTGCCAGCAGTTTGCGGACCGGAGGGTTAGAGACCCAGTACTTC. Translation: CASSLRTGGLETQYF.

The chain recombines TRBV28 with TRBJ1-3, with D possibly matching TRBD1 (6 bases). Trimming left V 4 bases short and J 1 base short, with 14 bases between. Germline lookup yields CDR1 MDHEN and CDR2 SYDVKM. CDR3 size: 16 residues. CDR3 amino acids: CASSSTGKTSGNTIYF. The CDR3 DNA reads as TGTGCCAGCAGTTCAACAGGGAAAACATCTGGAAACACCATATATTTT.